This TCR beta chain was recorded in a study of CD8+ T cells in alopecia areata. Study results and caveats: Patients displayed less clarity in TCR sharing than mice, a finding possibly related to HLA. Elevated clonality characterized lesional scalp relative to normal scalp, particularly in alopecia totalis/universalis. Besides other cells, scalp samples also yield sequences of resident alphabeta T cells from normal skin.

This clone was observed a handful of times. Its specificity is unknown. Separation by sorting yielded CD4+ and CD8+ T cells from PBMCs. Sequencing templates came from extracted RNA that was reverse transcribed into cDNA. Using immunoSEQ multiplex PCR, the repertoire was profiled, and TCRdb retains in-frame clones only, with some absent. Here the sample spans 98,000 or so clones, approximately 63% being singletons. The sequenced sample consisted of CD8+ T cells sorted from blood. The TCR originated in a human donor in good health.

For the CDR3, the DNA is TGTGCCAGCAGCTTTAGCAACAATCAGCCCCAGCATTTT. Its protein product is CASSFSNNQPQHF. V and J are TRBV7-9 and TRBJ1-5; no definite D call. The CDR3 loop spans 13 amino acids. Trimming took 3 bases from V and 3 from J, leaving 6 bases between them. Germline-derived CDR1 and CDR2 are SEHNR and FQNEAQ (reference sequence).